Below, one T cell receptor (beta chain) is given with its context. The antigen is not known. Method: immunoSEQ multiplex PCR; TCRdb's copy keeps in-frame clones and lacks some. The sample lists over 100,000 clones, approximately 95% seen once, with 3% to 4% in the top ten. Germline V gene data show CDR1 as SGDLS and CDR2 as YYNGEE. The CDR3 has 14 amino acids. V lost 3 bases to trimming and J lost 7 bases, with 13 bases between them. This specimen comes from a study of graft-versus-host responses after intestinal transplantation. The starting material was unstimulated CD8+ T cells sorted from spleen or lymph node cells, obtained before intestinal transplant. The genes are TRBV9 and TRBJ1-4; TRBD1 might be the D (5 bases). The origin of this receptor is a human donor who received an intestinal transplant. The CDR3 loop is CASSGGAEGEKLFF. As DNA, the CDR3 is TGTGCCAGCAGCGGTGGGGCCGAGGGTGAAAAACTGTTTTTT.